The sequence of this TCR beta chain was determined in a study of cytomegalovirus exposure and HLA in healthy donors. Healthy bone marrow donors made up the donors. Primers for the PCR totalled 60 Vbeta and 13 Jbeta. Profiling relied on immunoSEQ multiplex PCR, and the TCRdb table lists in-frame clones only, not all of them. The table shows approximately 240,000 clones, with around 89% occurring only once. V shed 2 bases and J 0 bases; nucleotides not matched to a gene: 13. The V gene's germline CDR1 is MNHEY and CDR2 SMNVEV (reference sequence). The CDR3 length is 21 residues. Sample: PBMCs. This clonotype was obtained from a woman in her late teens or twenties in good health and CMV-seronegative. The genes are TRBV27 and TRBJ2-3; 14 bases fit TRBD2. Here the CDR3 DNA reads TGTGCCAGCAGTTTACGACCGACCCGGGGACTAGCGGGAGAGAGCACAGATACGCAGTATTTT. Translating gives CASSLRPTRGLAGESTDTQYF.